This TCR beta chain comes out of a study of CD8+ T cells in alopecia areata. Findings and limits, study-wide: The study found higher clonality in lesional than normal scalp, especially in alopecia totalis/universalis. It was less clear whether patients shared TCRs than it was in mice, possibly because of HLA. Scalp samples also yield sequences of resident alphabeta T cells from normal skin.

Sorted out of PBMCs were CD4+ T cells and CD8+ T cells. Germline CDR1 SEHNR, CDR2 FQNEAQ (reference sequence). CDR3 size: 14 residues. V lost 7 bases and J lost 0, with 9 bases in between. The table lists this clone with a few counts. Its antigen is unidentified. Investigators isolated RNA and reverse transcribed it into cDNA to act as the sequencing template. TCRdb's table, derived via immunoSEQ multiplex PCR, lists solely in-frame clones and lacks some. The table records fewer than 150,000 clones, 55% to 70% of them present only once. Sequenced sample: CD4+ T cells sorted from blood. This TCR was recovered from a human donor in good health. This chain uses TRBV7-9 with TRBJ1-4; D ambiguous. The CDR3 region is CASTSDATNEKLFF. The CDR3 nucleotides are TGTGCCAGCACCTCAGATGCAACTAATGAAAAACTGTTTTTT.